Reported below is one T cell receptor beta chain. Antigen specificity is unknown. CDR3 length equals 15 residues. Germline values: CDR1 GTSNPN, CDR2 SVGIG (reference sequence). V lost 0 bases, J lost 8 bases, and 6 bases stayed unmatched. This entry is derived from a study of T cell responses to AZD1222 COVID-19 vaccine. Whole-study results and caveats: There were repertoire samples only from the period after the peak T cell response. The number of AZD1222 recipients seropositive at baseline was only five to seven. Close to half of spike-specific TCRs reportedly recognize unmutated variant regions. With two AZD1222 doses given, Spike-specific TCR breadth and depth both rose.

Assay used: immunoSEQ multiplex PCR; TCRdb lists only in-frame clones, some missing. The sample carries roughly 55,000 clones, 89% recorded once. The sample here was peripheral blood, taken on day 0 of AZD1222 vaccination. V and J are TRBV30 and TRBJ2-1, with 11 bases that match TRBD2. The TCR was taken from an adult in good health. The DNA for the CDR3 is TGTGCCTGGAGTGTACTAGCGGGAGCCGTGGATGAGCAGTTCTTC. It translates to CAWSVLAGAVDEQFF.